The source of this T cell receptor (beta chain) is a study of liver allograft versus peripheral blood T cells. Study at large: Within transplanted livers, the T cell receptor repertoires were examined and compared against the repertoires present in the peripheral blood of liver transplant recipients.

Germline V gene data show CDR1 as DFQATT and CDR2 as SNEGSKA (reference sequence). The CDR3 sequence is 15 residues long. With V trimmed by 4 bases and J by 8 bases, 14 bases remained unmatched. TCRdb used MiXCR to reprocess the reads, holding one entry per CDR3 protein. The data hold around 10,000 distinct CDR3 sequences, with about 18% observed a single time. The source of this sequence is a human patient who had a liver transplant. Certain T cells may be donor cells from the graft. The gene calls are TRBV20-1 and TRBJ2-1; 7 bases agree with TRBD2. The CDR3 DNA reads TGCAGTGCTATCCCCTCTAGCGGACGAGGCGATGAGCAGTTCTTC. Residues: CSAIPSSGRGDEQFF.